The clone carrying this T cell receptor beta chain was found a few times. The antigen is unknown. This sample was taken from a study of human T cells and chemical hapten exposure. Looking at the study overall: Diagnoses of alopecia areata, totalis or universalis occurred in mostly female patients. Overall study findings and caveats: Once DPC sensitization occurred, TCRs above 1 in 1000 frequency showed no change.

For the library, individual cDNA molecules each received unique molecular identifiers. TCRdb re-called the RACE reads through MiXCR, storing one row per CDR3 protein. The sample carries 95,000 to 150,000 distinct CDR3 sequences, around 11% recorded once. Germline V gene sequence: CDR1 SGHTA, CDR2 FQGNSA. V was trimmed by 2 bases and J by 0 bases, leaving 4 bases between them. This CDR3 comprises 14 residues. The time point is: patch test 3, about 24 weeks after DPC sensitization. The treatment denotes: therapeutic diphenylcyclopropenone sensitization with weekly scalp DPC. From whole blood left unfractionated, total RNA was extracted.

The specimen was whole blood, collected in connection with sensitization to the hapten diphenylcyclopropenone (DPC). The sequence derives from a woman aged 45-60 years with alopecia areata. Some clones in this sample may be carry-over from other donors' samples. The chain uses TRBV7-2 and TRBJ1-4; unclear D gene. CDR3 DNA: TGTGCCAGCAGCTTATTGGCAACTAATGAAAAACTGTTTTTT. Its protein is CASSLLATNEKLFF.